This entry lists 30 T cell receptor beta chains sequenced from one sample in a study of regulatory T cells in long-lasting Graves disease. Time point noted: newly diagnosed GD, antithyroid drugs for less than 3 months. Construction of the TCR library relied on RNA isolated from PBMCs. Investigators prepared the TCR beta libraries by applying iRepertoire HTBI primers and Arm-PCR of CDR3 regions. Using its own MiXCR run on the multiplex PCR reads, TCRdb lists one record per CDR3 protein. The table records a few hundred thousand distinct CDR3 sequences, roughly 12% of them present only once. This sample also belongs to another study, concerning T cells in Graves' hyperthyroidism and ophthalmopathy.

Sequences were derived from peripheral blood mononuclear cells (PBMCs), sampled at new diagnosis, from a patient treated with antithyroid drugs. Source of these receptors: a woman younger than 35 with Graves disease.

This clonotype was found a few times. The CDR3 protein is CASSLNWAGNEQFF. Here the CDR3 DNA reads TGTGCCAGCAGCTTAAATTGGGCCGGGAATGAGCAGTTCTTC. The rearrangement links TRBV7-3 to TRBJ2-1; D is ambiguous. The CDR3 has 14 amino acids. V was pared by 1 base and J by 7 bases, with 11 bases between. Germline V gene sequence: CDR1 SGHTA, CDR2 FQGTGA.

The chain uses TRBV20-1 and TRBJ1-1; D perhaps matches TRBD1 (5 bases). The germline V gene has CDR1 DFQATT and CDR2 SNEGSKA (reference sequence). This CDR3 region has 14 residues. Trimming took off 1 base at V and 6 bases at J, with 15 bases between the two ends. CDR3 amino acids: CSARVGAPDAEAFF. The CDR3 nucleotides are TGCAGTGCTAGAGTAGGGGCCCCTGACGCTGAAGCTTTCTTT.

This clonotype has ten or more counts. The CDR3 protein is CSAQGGPAKGNRSGNTIYF. Here the CDR3 DNA reads TGCAGCGCGCAGGGGGGCCCAGCCAAAGGGAACCGCTCTGGAAACACCATATATTTT. The gene calls are TRBV29-1 and TRBJ1-3; TRBD1 aligns across 7 bases. Trimming removed 7 bases from V and 0 bases from J; junction bases left unmatched: 21. Germline V gene sequence: CDR1 SQVTM, CDR2 ANQGSEA. This CDR3 region has 19 residues.

This clonotype showed up many times. For the CDR3, the DNA is TGTGCCAGCAGTTACAGGTACAATGAGCAGTTCTTC. It specifies CASSYRYNEQFF. The V and J genes are TRBV12-3 or TRBV12-4 and TRBJ2-1; D is possibly TRBD1 (5 bases). Trimming removed 4 bases at V and 4 bases at J, with 5 bases between. The CDR3 covers 12 residues.

As to this clonotype: This may be a read error: a much more frequent sequence differs by one nucleotide. This chain connects TRBV29-1 to TRBJ1-1, with D unclear. From germline, CDR1 is SQVTM and CDR2 ANQGSEA. This CDR3 is built from 12 residues. V was trimmed by 4 bases and J by 3 bases, leaving 9 bases between them. The CDR3 sequence is CSVGGTDTEAFF. The CDR3 DNA reads TGCAGCGTTGGTGGCACGGACACTGAAGCTTTCTTT.

This clonotype has ten or more counts. This sequence joins TRBV30 and TRBJ1-4; 7 nucleotides line up with TRBD1. This CDR3 is built from 15 residues. Per the germline V gene, CDR1 is GTSNPN and CDR2 is SVGIG (reference sequence). Unmatched junction bases numbered 5, after V lost 0 bases and J lost 4 bases. CDR3 protein: CAWSVQGTVNEKLFF. The CDR3 nucleotides read TGTGCCTGGAGTGTACAAGGGACAGTTAATGAAAAACTGTTTTTT.

This clonotype was detected many times. This sequence joins TRBV12-3 or TRBV12-4 and TRBJ1-1; possibly TRBD1 for D (5 bases). CDR3 length: 18 residues. Trimming cost V 6 bases and J 1 base, with 24 bases left between them. CDR3 sequence: CASSPRMGVTGKNTEAFF. The CDR3 nucleotides read TGTGCCAGCAGCCCGCGTATGGGGGTGACGGGAAAGAACACTGAAGCTTTCTTT.

This clonotype was recorded at least ten times. The V and J genes are TRBV10-3 and TRBJ2-1; 9 bases are shared with TRBD1. Trimming cost V 3 bases and J 3 bases; bases outside gene matches: 3. CDR1 and CDR2 (germline): ENHRY, SYGVKD. This CDR3 has 15 residues. The CDR3 loop is CAISETGGHYNEQFF. Written as DNA, the CDR3 is TGTGCCATCAGTGAAACAGGGGGCCACTACAATGAGCAGTTCTTC.

This clonotype was recorded many times. The CDR3 nucleotides are TGTGCCAGCAGCTTACGTCCAGATAATCAGCCCCAGCATTTT. Amino acids: CASSLRPDNQPQHF. The chain has TRBV7-8 and TRBJ1-5; no clear D. V was clipped by 2 bases and J by 4 bases, with 9 bases between them. The CDR3 contains 14 residues. Germline CDR1 reads SGHVS; CDR2 reads FQNEAQ.

In this sample, this clonotype turned up many times. The chain couples TRBV7-9 to TRBJ1-4, with no clear D. Germline V gene lookup returns CDR1 SEHNR and CDR2 FQNEAQ (reference sequence). CDR3 length: 18 residues. V lost 2 bases to trimming and J lost 0 bases, with 16 bases between them. The CDR3 nucleotides read TGTGCCAGCAGCTTAATTCTAGGGCTTGCTACAACTAATGAAAAACTGTTTTTT. It codes for CASSLILGLATTNEKLFF. Full variable domain (outside the CDR3, taken from reference TRBV7-9 and TRBJ1-4): DTGVSQNPRHKITKRGQNVTFRCDPISEHNRLYWYRQTLGQGPEFLTYFQNEAQLEKSRLLSDRFSAERPKGSFSTLEIQRTEQGDSAMYLCASSLILGLATTNEKLFFGSGTQLSVL.

This rearrangement joins TRBV25-1 to TRBJ2-1; D possibly uses TRBD1 or TRBD2 (6 bases each). The ends were cut back, 0 bases at V and 0 bases at J, with 15 bases in the middle. The CDR3 totals 18 residues. The germline gives CDR1 MGHDK, CDR2 SYGVNS. Here the CDR3 reads CASSEYRGRGRSYNEQFF. The DNA of the CDR3 is TGTGCCAGCAGTGAATATCGGGGGCGGGGCCGCTCCTACAATGAGCAGTTCTTC.

V gene TRBV20-1 combines with J gene TRBJ2-1; 9 bases fit TRBD2. The CDR3 totals 15 residues. The V and J ends lost 0 bases and 8 bases, in that order; junction bases with no gene match: 8. Germline CDR1 and CDR2: DFQATT and SNEGSKA (reference sequence). In DNA form, the CDR3 reads TGCAGTGCTAGAGATATAGCGGGAGCTTCGGATGAGCAGTTCTTC. Translating gives CSARDIAGASDEQFF.

This clonotype was counted ten times or more. V usage is TRBV3-1 and J usage is TRBJ1-3, with D tentatively TRBD1 (5 bases). CDR1 and CDR2 from the germline V gene are LGHDT and YNNKEL (reference sequence). V was shortened by 0 bases and J by 2 bases, with 8 bases between the two germline ends. The CDR3 extends over 15 amino acids. The CDR3 reads CASSQDRGTGNTIYF. The CDR3 DNA follows: TGTGCCAGCAGCCAAGACCGGGGCACTGGAAACACCATATATTTT.

The chain employs TRBV7-2 and TRBJ2-5; 7 bases align to TRBD2. The germline V gene has CDR1 SGHTA and CDR2 FQGNSA. This CDR3 has 14 residues. Trimming cost V 3 bases and J 2 bases; bases outside gene matches: 3. The CDR3 here is CASSFEAGQETQYF. Written as DNA, the CDR3 is TGTGCCAGCAGCTTCGAAGCGGGGCAAGAGACCCAGTACTTC.

This clonotype was observed at least ten times. V is TRBV7-2 and J is TRBJ1-5; D unresolved. V was trimmed by 5 bases and J by 3 bases, leaving 8 bases between them. This CDR3 has 13 residues. Germline values: CDR1 SGHTA, CDR2 FQGNSA. The DNA of the CDR3 is TGTGCCAGCAGCCTTCAGGACAATCAGCCCCAGCATTTT. Amino acids: CASSLQDNQPQHF.

Notes on this clonotype: One end of the junction is discordant with germline, which a read error may explain. This rearrangement joins TRBV11-3 to TRBJ2-2; D not resolved. This CDR3 region has 13 residues. Germline V CDR1 and CDR2: SGHNT, YENEEA. In DNA form, the CDR3 reads TGTACCAGCAGCCTAGGGAACACCGGGGAGCTGTTTTTT. This codes for CTSSLGNTGELFF.

This clonotype was found many times. V usage is TRBV29-1 and J usage is TRBJ1-3; 7 bases fit TRBD1. CDR3 length: 14 residues. Germline CDR1 SQVTM, CDR2 ANQGSEA. V trimming: 6 bases; J trimming: 0 bases; junction bases outside the gene matches: 5. CDR3 region: CSVSGTASGNTIYF. The CDR3 DNA reads TGCAGCGTATCCGGGACAGCCTCTGGAAACACCATATATTTT.

This clonotype was picked up a small number of times. This chain uses TRBV7-9 with TRBJ2-2; D unclear. CDR1 and CDR2 from the germline V gene are SEHNR and FQNEAQ (reference sequence). This CDR3 comprises 17 residues. The V end was cut by 4 bases, the J end by 0 bases, with 15 bases between. CDR3 DNA sequence: TGTGCCAGCAGCTCTCCCCTGGACGGATCGAACACCGGGGAGCTGTTTTTT. Translating gives CASSSPLDGSNTGELFF. Variable domain in full (rest from reference TRBV7-9 and TRBJ2-2): DTGVSQNPRHKITKRGQNVTFRCDPISEHNRLYWYRQTLGQGPEFLTYFQNEAQLEKSRLLSDRFSAERPKGSFSTLEIQRTEQGDSAMYLCASSSPLDGSNTGELFFGEGSRLTVL.

This chain connects TRBV28 to TRBJ2-3; TRBD2 matches at 10 bases. Germline CDR1 reads MDHEN; CDR2 reads SYDVKM. CDR3 length: 15 residues. The trim removed 6 bases at V and 10 bases at J, leaving 13 bases unmatched. DNA of the CDR3: TGTGCCAGCAGCGATCTAGCGGGAGTTGGGATTTCGCAGTATTTT. This encodes CASSDLAGVGISQYF.

The chain carries TRBV7-8 and TRBJ2-1, with 12 nucleotides matching TRBD2. The junction had 11 bases not matched to a gene; V was cut back by 1 base and J by 10 bases. From germline, CDR1 is SGHVS and CDR2 FQNEAQ. This CDR3 has 17 amino acids. The CDR3 DNA reads as TGTGCCAGCAGCTTAGTAGGGCCGGGACTAGCGGGTGACGAGCAGTTCTTC. Its translation: CASSLVGPGLAGDEQFF.

This clonotype has ten or more counts. The rearrangement joins TRBV7-9 to TRBJ1-5; a weak D match, TRBD1 (5 bases). Trimming took 2 bases from V and 6 from J, leaving 14 bases between them. CDR3 length: 15 amino acids. Germline V gives CDR1 SEHNR, CDR2 FQNEAQ (reference sequence). CDR3 residues: CASSLQGEAGQPQHF. CDR3 DNA sequence: TGTGCCAGCAGCTTACAAGGGGAGGCAGGTCAGCCCCAGCATTTT.

This clonotype was picked up a small number of times. The chain uses TRBV6-5 and TRBJ2-3; possibly TRBD1 for D (6 bases). Germline values: CDR1 MNHEY, CDR2 SVGAGI. V gave up 2 bases and J gave up 4 bases, with 13 bases separating them. The CDR3 is made up of 15 amino acids. Here the CDR3 DNA reads TGTGCCAGCAGTTACGCGCTGGACAGTCCAGATACGCAGTATTTT. Its translation is CASSYALDSPDTQYF.

This clonotype was seen ten or more times. The chain recombines TRBV20-1 with TRBJ2-1; 12 bases are shared with TRBD2. V lost 6 bases to trimming and J lost 6 bases; unmatched junction nucleotides: 6. There are 14 residues in the CDR3. Germline CDR1 reads DFQATT; CDR2 reads SNEGSKA (reference sequence). CDR3 amino acids: CSAAKLAGGNEQFF. The CDR3 nucleotides read TGCAGTGCGGCAAAACTAGCGGGAGGCAATGAGCAGTTCTTC.

This clonotype was picked up a small number of times. The rearrangement links TRBV7-2 to TRBJ2-2; perhaps D is TRBD1 or TRBD2 (5 bases each). Trimming took 5 bases from V and 5 from J, leaving 18 bases between them. CDR3 length: 16 residues. Germline CDR1 and CDR2: SGHTA and FQGNSA. The CDR3 nucleotides read TGTGCCAGCAGCCAGGAACCAGGGAGAAGGACCGGGGAGCTGTTTTTT. Its translation: CASSQEPGRRTGELFF.

The chain employs TRBV9 and TRBJ1-1, with TRBD1 matching over 7 bases. CDR1 and CDR2 (germline): SGDLS, YYNGEE. This CDR3 comprises 13 residues. Trimming took 3 bases from V and 5 from J; bases not matched to a gene: 4. The CDR3 loop reads CASSAHRGTEAFF. As DNA, the CDR3 is TGTGCCAGCAGCGCCCACAGGGGTACTGAAGCTTTCTTT.

This clonotype was found many times. The rearrangement joins TRBV6-1 to TRBJ1-1; D gene uncertain. The V end was cut by 3 bases, the J end by 3 bases, with 11 bases between. This CDR3 is built from 14 residues. The germline CDR1 and CDR2 sequences are MNHNS and SASEGT. This CDR3 reads CASSERVQDTEAFF. Here the CDR3 DNA reads TGTGCCAGCAGTGAGCGAGTGCAGGACACTGAAGCTTTCTTT.

There are many counts of this clonotype. The DNA for the CDR3 is TGTGCCAGCAGTTTCGTTCCGGGGACTGAAGCTTTCTTT. Translating it yields CASSFVPGTEAFF. The chain recombines TRBV12-3 or TRBV12-4 with TRBJ1-1; D uncertain. V lost 3 bases, J lost 5 bases, and 10 bases lay in between. The CDR3 length is 13 residues.

The table lists this clonotype with a few counts. The chain combines TRBV24-1 with TRBJ2-1; D is uncertain. The V end was cut by 0 bases, the J end by 8 bases, with 7 bases between. The CDR3 spans 13 residues. The germline V gene encodes CDR1 KGHDR and CDR2 SFDVKD. The CDR3 sequence is CATSDLRIDEQFF. The DNA for the CDR3 is TGTGCCACCAGTGATTTGCGGATAGATGAGCAGTTCTTC.

Notes on this clonotype: It may be a read error: a sequence one base away is much more abundant. The gene calls are TRBV28 and TRBJ1-2; D is ambiguous. CDR1 is MDHEN and CDR2 is SYDVKM in the germline V gene. Trimming took 7 bases from V and 6 from J, leaving 15 bases between them. The CDR3 consists of 13 residues. The CDR3 DNA sequence: TGTGCCAGCACCTTAGACCGGGTAGATGGCTACACCTTC. This encodes CASTLDRVDGYTF.

The sample holds many counts of this clonotype. V gene TRBV6-2 or TRBV6-3 combines with J gene TRBJ2-1, with D possibly being TRBD2 (5 bases). The CDR3 is 14 amino acids. The germline V and J ends were trimmed by 2 bases and 9 bases, with 14 bases remaining between them. The V gene's germline CDR1 is MNHEY and CDR2 SVGEGT. The CDR3 DNA reads as TGTGCCAGCAGTTACCTTGAGGGAAGGCCTGAGCAGTTCTTC. Translating gives CASSYLEGRPEQFF.